The sequence of this T cell receptor beta chain was determined in a study of blood T cell repertoires in COVID-19. Across the whole study: The cDNA or gDNA used as material had been derived from T cells, B-cell-depleted T cells, or PBMCs.

This clone was detected a few times. The CDR3 sequence is 14 residues long. V was trimmed by 4 bases and J by 4 bases, leaving 11 bases between them. Germline V gene data show CDR1 as MNHNY and CDR2 as SVGAGI (reference sequence). Profiling relied on immunoSEQ multiplex PCR, and the TCRdb table lists in-frame clones only, not all of them. The sample lists some 330,000 clones; approximately 88% were seen once. The receptor comes from a man aged 25-40 years who had recovered from COVID-19. What was sequenced was PBMCs or T cells enriched from blood (not recorded which). This chain connects TRBV6-6 to TRBJ1-3; TRBD1 might be the D (5 bases). The DNA for the CDR3 is TGTGCCAGCAGTTCGCGGGACGGCGGAAACACCATATATTTT. It is translated as CASSSRDGGNTIYF.